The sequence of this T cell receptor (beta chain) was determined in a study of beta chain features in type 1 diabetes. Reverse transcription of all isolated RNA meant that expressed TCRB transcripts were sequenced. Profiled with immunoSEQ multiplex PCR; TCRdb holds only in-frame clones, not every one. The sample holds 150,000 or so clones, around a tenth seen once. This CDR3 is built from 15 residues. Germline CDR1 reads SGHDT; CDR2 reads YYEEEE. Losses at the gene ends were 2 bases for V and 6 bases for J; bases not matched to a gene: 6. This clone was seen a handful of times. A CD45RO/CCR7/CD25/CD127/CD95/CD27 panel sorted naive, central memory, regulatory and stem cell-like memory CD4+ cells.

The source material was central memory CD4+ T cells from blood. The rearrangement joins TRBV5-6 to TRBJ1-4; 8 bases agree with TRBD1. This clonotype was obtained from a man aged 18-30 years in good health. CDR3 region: CASSLLDRDDEKLFF. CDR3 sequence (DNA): TGTGCCAGCAGCTTACTGGACAGGGATGATGAAAAACTGTTTTTT. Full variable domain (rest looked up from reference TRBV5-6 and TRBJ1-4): DAGVTQSPTHLIKTRGQQVTLRCSPKSGHDTVSWYQQALGQGPQFIFQYYEEEERQRGNFPDRFSGHQFPNYSSELNVNALLLGDSALYLCASSLLDRDDEKLFFGSGTQLSVL.